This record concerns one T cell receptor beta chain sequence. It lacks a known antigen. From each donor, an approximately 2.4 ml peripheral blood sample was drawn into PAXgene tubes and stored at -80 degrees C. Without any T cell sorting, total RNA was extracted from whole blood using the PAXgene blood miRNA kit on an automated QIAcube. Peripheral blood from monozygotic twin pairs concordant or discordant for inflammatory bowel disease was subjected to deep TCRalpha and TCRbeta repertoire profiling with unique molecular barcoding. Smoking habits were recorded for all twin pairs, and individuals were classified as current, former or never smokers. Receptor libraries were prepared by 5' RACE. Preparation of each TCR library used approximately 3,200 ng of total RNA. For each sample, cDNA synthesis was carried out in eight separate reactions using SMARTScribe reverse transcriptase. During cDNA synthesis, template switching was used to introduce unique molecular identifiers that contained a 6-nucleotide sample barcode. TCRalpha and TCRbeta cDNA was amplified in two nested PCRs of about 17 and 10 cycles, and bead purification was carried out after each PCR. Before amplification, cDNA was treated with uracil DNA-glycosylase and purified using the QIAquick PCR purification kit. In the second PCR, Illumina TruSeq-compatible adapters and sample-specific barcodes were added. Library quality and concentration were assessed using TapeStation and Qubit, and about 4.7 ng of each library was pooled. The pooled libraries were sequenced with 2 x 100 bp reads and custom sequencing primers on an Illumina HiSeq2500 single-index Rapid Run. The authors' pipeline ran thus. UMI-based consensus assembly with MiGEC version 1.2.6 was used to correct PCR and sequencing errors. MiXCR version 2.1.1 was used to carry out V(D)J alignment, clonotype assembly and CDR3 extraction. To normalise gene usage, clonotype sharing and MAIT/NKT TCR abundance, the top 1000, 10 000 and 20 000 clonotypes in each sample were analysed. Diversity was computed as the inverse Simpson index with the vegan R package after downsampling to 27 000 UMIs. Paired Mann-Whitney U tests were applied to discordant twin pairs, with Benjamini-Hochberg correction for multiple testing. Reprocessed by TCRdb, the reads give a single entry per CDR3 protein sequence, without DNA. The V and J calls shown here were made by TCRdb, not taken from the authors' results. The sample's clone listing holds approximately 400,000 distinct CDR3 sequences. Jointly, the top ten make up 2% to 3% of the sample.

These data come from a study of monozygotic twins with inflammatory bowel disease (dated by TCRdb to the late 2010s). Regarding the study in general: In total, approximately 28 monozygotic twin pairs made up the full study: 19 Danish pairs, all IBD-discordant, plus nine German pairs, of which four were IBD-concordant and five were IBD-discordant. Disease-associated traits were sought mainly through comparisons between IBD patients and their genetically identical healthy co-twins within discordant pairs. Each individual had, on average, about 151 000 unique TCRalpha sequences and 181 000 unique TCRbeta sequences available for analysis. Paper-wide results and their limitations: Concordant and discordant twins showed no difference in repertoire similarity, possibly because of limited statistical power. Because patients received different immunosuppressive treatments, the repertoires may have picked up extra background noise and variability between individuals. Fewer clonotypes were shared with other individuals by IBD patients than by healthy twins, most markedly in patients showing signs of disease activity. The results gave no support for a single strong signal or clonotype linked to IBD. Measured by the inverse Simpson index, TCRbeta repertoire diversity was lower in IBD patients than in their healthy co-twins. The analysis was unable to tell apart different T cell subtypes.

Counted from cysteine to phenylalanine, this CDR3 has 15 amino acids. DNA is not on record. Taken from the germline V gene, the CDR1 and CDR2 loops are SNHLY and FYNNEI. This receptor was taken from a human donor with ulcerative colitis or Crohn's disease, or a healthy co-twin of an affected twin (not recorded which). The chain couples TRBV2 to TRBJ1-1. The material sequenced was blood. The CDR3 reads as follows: CASSEANASGTEAFF.